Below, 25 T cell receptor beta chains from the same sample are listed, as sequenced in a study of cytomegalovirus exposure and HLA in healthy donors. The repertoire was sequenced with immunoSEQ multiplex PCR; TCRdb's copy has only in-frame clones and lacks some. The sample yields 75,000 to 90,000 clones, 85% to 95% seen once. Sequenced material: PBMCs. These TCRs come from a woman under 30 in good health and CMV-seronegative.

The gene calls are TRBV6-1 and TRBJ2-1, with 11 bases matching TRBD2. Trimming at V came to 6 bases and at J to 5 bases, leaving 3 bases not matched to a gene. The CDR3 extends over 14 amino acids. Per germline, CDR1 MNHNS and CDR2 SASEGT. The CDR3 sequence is CASRGTSGDNEQFF. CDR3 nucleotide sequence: TGTGCCAGCAGGGGGACTAGCGGCGACAATGAGCAGTTCTTC.

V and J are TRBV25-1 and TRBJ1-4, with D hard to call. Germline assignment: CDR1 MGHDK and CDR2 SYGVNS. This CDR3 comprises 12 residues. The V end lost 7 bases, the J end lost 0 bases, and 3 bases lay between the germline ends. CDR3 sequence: CASTATNEKLFF. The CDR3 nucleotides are TGTGCCAGCACAGCAACTAATGAAAAACTGTTTTTT. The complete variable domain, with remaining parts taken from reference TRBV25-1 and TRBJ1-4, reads EADIYQTPRYLVIGTGKKITLECSQTMGHDKMYWYQQDPGMELHLIHYSYGVNSTEKGDLSSESTVSRIRTEHFPLTLESARPSHTSQYLCASTATNEKLFFGSGTQLSVL.

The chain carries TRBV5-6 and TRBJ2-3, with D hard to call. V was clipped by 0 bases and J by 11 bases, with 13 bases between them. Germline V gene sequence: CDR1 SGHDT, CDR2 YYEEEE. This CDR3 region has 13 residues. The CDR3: CASSLVSYGEQYF. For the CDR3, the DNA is TGTGCCAGCAGCTTGGTAAGCTACGGAGAGCAGTATTTT.

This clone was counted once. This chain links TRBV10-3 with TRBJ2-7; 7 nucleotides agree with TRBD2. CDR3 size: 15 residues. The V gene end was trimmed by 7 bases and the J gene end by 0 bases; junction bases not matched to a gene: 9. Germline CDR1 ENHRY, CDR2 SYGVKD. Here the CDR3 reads CAIMGGGPDSYEQYF. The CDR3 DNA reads TGTGCCATCATGGGGGGGGGACCAGACTCCTACGAGCAGTACTTC.

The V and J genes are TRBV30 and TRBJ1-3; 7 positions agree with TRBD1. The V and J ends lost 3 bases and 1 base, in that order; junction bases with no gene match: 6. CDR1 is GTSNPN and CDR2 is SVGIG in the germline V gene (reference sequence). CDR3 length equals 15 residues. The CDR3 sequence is CAWRADRASGNTIYF. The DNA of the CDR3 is TGTGCCTGGAGAGCCGACAGGGCGTCTGGAAACACCATATATTTT.

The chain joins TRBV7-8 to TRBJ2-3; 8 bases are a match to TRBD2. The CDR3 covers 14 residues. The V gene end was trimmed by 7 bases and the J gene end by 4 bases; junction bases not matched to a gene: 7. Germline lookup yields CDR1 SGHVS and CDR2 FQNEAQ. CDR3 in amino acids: CASTGLGGADTQYF. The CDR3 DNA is TGTGCCAGCACTGGACTCGGGGGGGCAGATACGCAGTATTTT.

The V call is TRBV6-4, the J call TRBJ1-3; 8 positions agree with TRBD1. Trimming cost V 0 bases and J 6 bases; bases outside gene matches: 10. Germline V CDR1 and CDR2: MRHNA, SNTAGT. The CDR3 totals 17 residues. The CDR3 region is CASSDSKDRVMENTIYF. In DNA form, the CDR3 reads TGTGCCAGCAGTGACTCGAAGGACAGGGTTATGGAAAACACCATATATTTT.

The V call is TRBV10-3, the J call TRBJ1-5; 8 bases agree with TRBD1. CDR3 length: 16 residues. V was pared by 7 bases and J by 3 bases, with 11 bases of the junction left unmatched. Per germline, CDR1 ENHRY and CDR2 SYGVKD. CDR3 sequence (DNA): TGTGCCATCAAGCGCCTTGGACAGGGATACAATCAGCCCCAGCATTTT. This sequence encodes CAIKRLGQGYNQPQHF.

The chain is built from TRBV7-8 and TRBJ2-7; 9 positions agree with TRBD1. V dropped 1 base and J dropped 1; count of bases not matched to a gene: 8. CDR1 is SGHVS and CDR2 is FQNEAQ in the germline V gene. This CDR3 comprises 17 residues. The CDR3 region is CASSLGLLGQGSYEQYF. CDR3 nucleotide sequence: TGTGCCAGCAGCTTAGGACTCCTTGGACAGGGGTCCTACGAGCAGTACTTC.

CDR3 protein: CASSPGDRVQETQYF. CDR3 sequence (DNA): TGTGCCAGCAGTCCGGGGGACAGGGTCCAAGAGACCCAGTACTTC. V and J are TRBV6-6 and TRBJ2-5; the match to TRBD1 covers 9 bases. The junction had 5 bases not matched to a gene; V was cut back by 5 bases and J by 1 base. Germline V gene sequence: CDR1 MNHNY, CDR2 SVGAGI (reference sequence). The CDR3 consists of 15 residues.

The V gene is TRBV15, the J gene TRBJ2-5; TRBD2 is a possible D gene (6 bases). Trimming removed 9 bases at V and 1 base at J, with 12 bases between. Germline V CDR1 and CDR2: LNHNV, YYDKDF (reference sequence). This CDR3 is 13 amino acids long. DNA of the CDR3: TGTGCCACGGTTAGGGGAGGCCAAGAGACCCAGTACTTC. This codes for CATVRGGQETQYF.

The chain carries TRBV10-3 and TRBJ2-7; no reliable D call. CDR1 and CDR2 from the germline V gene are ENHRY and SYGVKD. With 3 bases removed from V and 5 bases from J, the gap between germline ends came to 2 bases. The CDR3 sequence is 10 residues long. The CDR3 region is CAISDDEQYF. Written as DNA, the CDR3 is TGTGCCATCAGTGACGACGAGCAGTACTTC.

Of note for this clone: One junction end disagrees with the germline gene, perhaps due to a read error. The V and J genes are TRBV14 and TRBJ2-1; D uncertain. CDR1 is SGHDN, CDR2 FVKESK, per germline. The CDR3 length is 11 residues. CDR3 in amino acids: CASSAYSEQFF. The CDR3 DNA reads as TGTGCCAGCTCTGCCTACAGTGAGCAGTTCTTC.

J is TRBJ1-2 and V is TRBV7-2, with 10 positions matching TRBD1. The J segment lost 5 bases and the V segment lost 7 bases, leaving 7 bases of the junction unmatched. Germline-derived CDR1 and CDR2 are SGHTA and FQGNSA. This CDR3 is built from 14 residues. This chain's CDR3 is CASKAGQGGYGYTF. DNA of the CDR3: TGTGCCAGCAAAGCCGGACAGGGGGGGTATGGCTACACCTTC.

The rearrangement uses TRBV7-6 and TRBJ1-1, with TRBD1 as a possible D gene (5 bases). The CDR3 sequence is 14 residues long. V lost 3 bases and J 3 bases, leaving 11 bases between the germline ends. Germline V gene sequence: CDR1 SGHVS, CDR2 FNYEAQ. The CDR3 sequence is CASSFSQGDTEAFF. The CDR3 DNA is TGTGCCAGCAGCTTTAGCCAGGGTGACACTGAAGCTTTCTTT.

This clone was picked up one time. DNA of the CDR3: TGTGCCAGCAGTTACGGGGGGAATCAGCCCCAGCATTTT. Its translation is CASSYGGNQPQHF. V gene TRBV6-5 combines with J gene TRBJ1-5, with D possibly matching TRBD1 (5 bases). The CDR3 length is 13 residues. V was pared by 2 bases and J by 4 bases, with 6 bases between. The germline V gene has CDR1 MNHEY and CDR2 SVGAGI.

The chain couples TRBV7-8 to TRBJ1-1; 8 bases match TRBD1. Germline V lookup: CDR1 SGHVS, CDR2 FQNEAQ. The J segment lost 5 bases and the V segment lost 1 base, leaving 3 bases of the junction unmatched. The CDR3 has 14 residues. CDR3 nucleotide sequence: TGTGCCAGCAGCTTAGTGCGGACAGGGACTGAAGCTTTCTTT. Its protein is CASSLVRTGTEAFF.

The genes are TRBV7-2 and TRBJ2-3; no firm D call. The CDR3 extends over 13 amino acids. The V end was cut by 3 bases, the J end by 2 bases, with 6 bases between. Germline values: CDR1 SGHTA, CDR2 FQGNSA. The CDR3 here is CASSLAFTDTQYF. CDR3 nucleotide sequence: TGTGCCAGCAGCTTGGCTTTCACAGATACGCAGTATTTT.

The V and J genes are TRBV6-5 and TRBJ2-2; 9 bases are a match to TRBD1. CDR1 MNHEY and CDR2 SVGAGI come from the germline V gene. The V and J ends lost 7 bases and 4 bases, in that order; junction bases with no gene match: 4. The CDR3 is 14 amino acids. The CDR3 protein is CASTWTGATGELFF. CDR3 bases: TGTGCCAGCACGTGGACAGGGGCCACCGGGGAGCTGTTTTTT.

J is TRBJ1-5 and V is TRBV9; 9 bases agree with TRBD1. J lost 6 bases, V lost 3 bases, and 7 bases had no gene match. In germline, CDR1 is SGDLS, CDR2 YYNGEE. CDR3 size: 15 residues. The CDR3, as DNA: TGTGCCAGCAGCGGCGGGACAGGGAACGGTCAGCCCCAGCATTTT. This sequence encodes CASSGGTGNGQPQHF.

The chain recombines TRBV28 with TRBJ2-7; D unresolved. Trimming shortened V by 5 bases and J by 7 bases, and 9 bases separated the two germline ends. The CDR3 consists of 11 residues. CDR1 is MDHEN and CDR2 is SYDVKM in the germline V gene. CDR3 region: CASSLRREQYF. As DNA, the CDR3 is TGTGCCAGCAGTCTCCGGCGGGAGCAGTACTTC.

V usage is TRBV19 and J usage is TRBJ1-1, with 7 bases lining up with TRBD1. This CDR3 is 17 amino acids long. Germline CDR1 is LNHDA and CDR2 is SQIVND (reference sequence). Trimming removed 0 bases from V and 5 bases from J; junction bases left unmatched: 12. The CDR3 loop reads CASSIDRRGGGRTEAFF. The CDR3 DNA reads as TGTGCCAGTAGTATAGATAGGAGAGGGGGCGGACGGACTGAAGCTTTCTTT.

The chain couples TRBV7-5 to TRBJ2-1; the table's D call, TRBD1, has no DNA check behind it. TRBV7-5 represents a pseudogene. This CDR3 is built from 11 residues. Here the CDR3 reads CARSSRQPTFF. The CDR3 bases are TGTGCCAGAAGCTCAAGACAGCCCACGTTCTTC.

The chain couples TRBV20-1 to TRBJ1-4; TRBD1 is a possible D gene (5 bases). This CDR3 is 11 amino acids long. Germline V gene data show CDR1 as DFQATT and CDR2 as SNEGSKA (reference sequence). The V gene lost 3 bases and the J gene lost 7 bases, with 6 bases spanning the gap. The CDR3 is CSASQGEKLFF. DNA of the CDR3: TGCAGTGCTAGTCAGGGTGAAAAACTGTTTTTT.

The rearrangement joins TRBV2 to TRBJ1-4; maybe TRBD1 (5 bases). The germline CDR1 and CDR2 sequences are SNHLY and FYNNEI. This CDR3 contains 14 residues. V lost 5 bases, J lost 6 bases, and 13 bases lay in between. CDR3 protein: CASSTQGIDEKLFF. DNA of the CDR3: TGTGCCAGCAGTACCCAGGGTATCGATGAAAAACTGTTTTTT.